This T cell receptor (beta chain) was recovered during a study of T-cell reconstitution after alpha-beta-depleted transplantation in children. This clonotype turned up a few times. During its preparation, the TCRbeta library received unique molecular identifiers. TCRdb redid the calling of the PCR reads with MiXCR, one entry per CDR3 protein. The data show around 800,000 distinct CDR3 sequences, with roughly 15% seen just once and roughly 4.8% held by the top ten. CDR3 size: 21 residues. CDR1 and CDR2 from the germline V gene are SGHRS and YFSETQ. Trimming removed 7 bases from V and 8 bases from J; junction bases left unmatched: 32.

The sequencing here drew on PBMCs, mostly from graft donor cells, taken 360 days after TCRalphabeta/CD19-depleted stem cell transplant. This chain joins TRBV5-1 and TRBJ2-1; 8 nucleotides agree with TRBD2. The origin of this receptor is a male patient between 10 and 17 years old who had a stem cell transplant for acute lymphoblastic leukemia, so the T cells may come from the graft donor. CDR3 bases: TGCGCCAGCCGCATTTGGATCGGGGGGGAATTACTAGCGACCCGACTTGATGAGCAGTTCTTC. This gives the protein CASRIWIGGELLATRLDEQFF. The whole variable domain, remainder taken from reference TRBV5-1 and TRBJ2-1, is KAGVTQTPRYLIKTRGQQVTLSCSPISGHRSVSWYQQTPGQGLQFLFEYFSETQRNKGNFPGRFSGRQFSNSRSEMNVSTLELGDSALYLCASRIWIGGELLATRLDEQFFGPGTRLTVL.